This is a list of T cell receptor beta chains from one sample in a study of breast tumors, draining lymph nodes, adjacent tissues. TCRdb fed the multiplex PCR reads into MiXCR, producing one record per CDR3 protein. The table records more than 250,000 distinct CDR3 sequences, about 30% of them present only once. Sequenced input: axillary lymph node tissue. These receptors all stem from a female donor with breast cancer. Some clones in this sample may be carry-over from other donors' samples. CDR3s include the opening cysteine and the closing phenylalanine or tryptophan. The D gene is left open where the match is weak. The size of a clone is reported for some rows only, either as once, few or many, or as a class for expanded clones.

j_gene,d_gene,abundance,v_gene,CDR3aa,CDR3nt
TRBJ2-3,TRBD2,many,TRBV20-1,CSARDERDGRRRQYF,TGCAGTGCTAGAGATGAGCGGGATGGGCGTCGTCGCCAGTATTTT
TRBJ1-6,NA,NA,TRBV7-2,CASSFYICSARDDSLGSSPLHF,NA
TRBJ1-6,NA,NA,TRBV2,CASSEESSGRVGFPLHF,TGTGCCAGCAGTGAAGAAAGTAGCGGGAGAGTAGGTTTTCCCCTCCACTTT
TRBJ1-3,NA,NA,TRBV18,CASSPRGMDGRNTIYF,TGTGCCAGCTCACCACGAGGGATGGACGGACGAAACACCATATATTTT
TRBJ1-2,TRBD1,many,TRBV24-1,CATSGRDRGRGGYGYTF,TGTGCCACCAGTGGCCGGGACAGGGGGCGAGGGGGGTATGGCTACACCTTC
TRBJ2-3,NA,many,TRBV2,CASSVLDTQYF,TGTGCCAGCAGTGTGTTAGATACGCAGTATTTT
TRBJ1-4,NA,NA,TRBV25-1,CASSASPGATNEKLFF,TGTGCCAGCAGTGCTAGCCCGGGGGCAACTAATGAAAAACTGTTTTTT
TRBJ1-4,NA,many,TRBV6-1,CASSEAWGQGGSGREKLFF,TGTGCCAGCAGTGAAGCGTGGGGCCAGGGTGGTTCCGGAAGGGAAAAACTGTTTTTT
TRBJ2-1,TRBD2,many,TRBV24-1,CATSDFSGGYNEQFF,TGTGCCACCAGTGATTTCAGCGGGGGGTACAATGAGCAGTTCTTC
TRBJ2-5,NA,NA,TRBV7-2,CASGLDSGRSGQETQYF,TGTGCCAGCGGTTTAGATTCGGGGAGGAGCGGACAAGAGACCCAGTACTTC
TRBJ2-1,TRBD1,many,TRBV20-1,CSAKTGVLRNEQFF,TGCAGTGCGAAAACAGGGGTTCTCCGGAATGAGCAGTTCTTC
TRBJ2-1,TRBD1,many,TRBV7-9,CASSPQDREGDEQFF,TGTGCCAGCAGCCCCCAGGACAGGGAAGGGGATGAGCAGTTCTTC
TRBJ1-4,NA,NA,TRBV7-9,CASSRAGVEKLFF,TGTGCCAGCAGCCGGGCTGGGGTTGAAAAACTGTTTTTT
TRBJ1-4,TRBD1,NA,TRBV20-1,CSASAVAGGGTGDEKLFF,TGCAGTGCTTCCGCGGTAGCGGGAGGGGGGACAGGGGATGAAAAACTGTTTTTT
TRBJ1-2,NA,many,TRBV30,CAWKERRMTTF,TGTGCCTGGAAAGAGCGCAGGATGACCACGTTC
TRBJ2-7,TRBD2,many,TRBV11-3,CASSLAAGTSYEQYF,TGTGCCAGCAGCTTAGCAGCGGGGACCTCCTACGAGCAGTACTTC
TRBJ2-7,NA,few,TRBV3-1,CASSPPGGGSYEQYF,TGTGCCAGCAGCCCCCCAGGTGGGGGGTCCTACGAGCAGTACTTC
TRBJ1-4,NA,many,TRBV9,CASSEGATNEKLFF,TGTGCCAGCAGCGAGGGGGCAACTAATGAAAAACTGTTTTTT
TRBJ1-6,NA,NA,TRBV9,CASSVEGHPPLPF,TGTGCCAGCAGCGTAGAGGGACATCCACCCCTCCCCTTT
TRBJ1-4,TRBD1,many,TRBV24-1,CATSDAMTGAEKLFF,TGTGCCACCAGTGACGCGATGACAGGGGCTGAAAAACTGTTTTTT
TRBJ1-3,NA,many,TRBV12-3/TRBV12-4,CASSQSAGGNTIYF,TGTGCCAGCAGTCAAAGCGCGGGGGGAAACACCATATATTTT
TRBJ2-5,NA,NA,TRBV15,CATSRQTASVPRGGQETQYF,TGTGCCACCAGCAGACAGACTGCTAGTGTGCCGAGAGGGGGCCAAGAGACCCAGTACTTC
TRBJ2-2,NA,many,TRBV9,CASSPYSGDTGELFF,TGTGCCAGCAGCCCCTACTCCGGGGACACCGGGGAGCTGTTTTTT
TRBJ1-5,NA,many,TRBV20-1,CSARDDGDQPQHF,TGCAGTGCTAGAGATGACGGAGATCAGCCCCAGCATTTT
TRBJ2-7,TRBD2,many,TRBV11-3,CASSYIAGGPVGEQYF,TGTGCCAGCAGCTATATAGCGGGAGGGCCTGTTGGCGAGCAGTACTTC
TRBJ2-2,TRBD1,NA,TRBV2,CAWRARDRVTGELFF,TGTGCCTGGAGGGCACGGGACAGGGTCACCGGGGAGCTGTTTTTT
TRBJ2-2,NA,many,TRBV12-5,CASAIPLKSRELFF,TGTGCTAGTGCTATTCCCTTGAAGTCCCGGGAGCTGTTTTTT
TRBJ1-3,NA,many,TRBV24-1,CATSDNRGNTIYF,TGTGCCACCAGTGATAACCGTGGAAACACCATATATTTT
TRBJ1-5,NA,many,TRBV12-5,CASGLDHQPQHF,TGTGCTAGTGGTTTGGATCATCAGCCCCAGCATTTT
TRBJ1-2,NA,few,TRBV3-1,CASSQGTGRFKGYTF,TGTGCCAGCAGCCAAGGTACAGGGCGCTTTAAAGGCTACACCTTC
TRBJ2-1,TRBD1,many,TRBV6-4,CASSAQGNDEQFF,TGTGCCAGCAGTGCACAGGGGAACGATGAGCAGTTCTTC
TRBJ2-7,TRBD1,many,TRBV9,CASSDGGQGAYEQYF,TGTGCCAGCAGCGATGGGGGACAGGGGGCCTACGAGCAGTACTTC
TRBJ2-7,NA,many,TRBV4-1,CASSQDSQAASYEQYF,TGCGCCAGCAGCCAAGATTCTCAGGCGGCGTCCTACGAGCAGTACTTC
TRBJ1-4,TRBD1,many,TRBV15,CATSRDRFGTENEKLFF,TGTGCCACCAGCAGAGATAGGTTTGGGACAGAAAATGAAAAACTGTTTTTT
TRBJ2-3,NA,many,TRBV20-1,CSASPGSGGNTDTQYF,TGCAGTGCCTCCCCGGGGAGCGGAGGAAACACAGATACGCAGTATTTT
TRBJ2-7,TRBD1,NA,TRBV29-1,CSAEGAGTNEQYF,TGCAGCGCTGAGGGGGCAGGCACCAACGAGCAGTACTTC
TRBJ2-1,NA,many,TRBV24-1,CATSGELSSYNEQFF,TGTGCCACCAGTGGAGAGCTGAGCTCCTACAATGAGCAGTTCTTC
TRBJ2-5,NA,many,TRBV11-2,CASSLLAGETQYF,TGTGCCAGCAGCTTACTAGCCGGTGAGACCCAGTACTTC
TRBJ2-7,NA,many,TRBV20-1,CSATGDSYEQYF,TGCAGTGCTACGGGGGATTCCTACGAGCAGTACTTC
TRBJ2-7,TRBD1,many,TRBV6-6,CASSPDRGAYEQYF,TGTGCCAGCAGTCCGGACAGGGGTGCCTACGAGCAGTACTTC
TRBJ2-3,NA,many,TRBV7-3,CASSSNWVDTQYF,TGTGCCAGCAGCTCAAACTGGGTAGATACGCAGTATTTT
TRBJ1-2,TRBD1,few,TRBV6-1,CASRVDPGQVTINYGYTF,TGTGCCAGCAGGGTGGACCCGGGACAGGTGACCATTAACTATGGCTACACCTTC
TRBJ2-5,NA,NA,TRBV25-1,CASSASHGGMETQYF,TGTGCCAGCAGTGCTAGCCATGGGGGGATGGAGACCCAGTATTTC
TRBJ2-1,NA,many,TRBV19,CASSTDPWSYNEQFF,TGTGCCAGTAGTACTGACCCATGGTCCTACAATGAGCAGTTCTTC
TRBJ2-2,NA,many,TRBV12-3/TRBV12-4,CASSLRFAGELFF,TGTGCCAGCAGTTTAAGGTTTGCCGGGGAGCTGTTTTTT
TRBJ2-7,TRBD2,NA,TRBV2,CAKPLAGHYEQYF,TGTGCTAAACCGCTAGCGGGGCACTACGAGCAGTACTTC
TRBJ2-1,TRBD2,NA,TRBV6-5,CASSFPGLAGGLNEQFF,TGTGCCAGCAGTTTCCCGGGACTAGCGGGAGGGTTGAATGAGCAGTTCTTC